The next 25 T cell receptor beta chains were all read from a single sample in a study of T cells in Graves' hyperthyroidism and ophthalmopathy. It was RNA transcripts that yielded the amplified TCR beta CDR3 regions. RT-PCR in the first round (using the HTBI primer set) targeted the TCR CDR3. TCRdb ran MiXCR on the multiplex PCR reads and lists one entry per CDR3 protein. The table has hundreds of thousands of distinct CDR3 sequences, roughly a sixth seen once. Sequenced: blood. These receptors came from a woman aged 50 to 60 with Graves' hyperthyroidism that later progressed to Graves' ophthalmopathy.

This clonotype was detected many times. This chain uses TRBV5-1 with TRBJ1-3; D remains ambiguous. Trimming removed 1 base from V and 0 bases from J, with 8 bases in between. The CDR3 is 15 residues long. CDR1 and CDR2 (germline): SGHRS, YFSETQ. CDR3 DNA: TGCGCCAGCAGCTTGAGGGAGAGCTCTGGAAACACCATATATTTT. It is translated as CASSLRESSGNTIYF. Variable domain in full (rest from reference TRBV5-1 and TRBJ1-3): KAGVTQTPRYLIKTRGQQVTLSCSPISGHRSVSWYQQTPGQGLQFLFEYFSETQRNKGNFPGRFSGRQFSNSRSEMNVSTLELGDSALYLCASSLRESSGNTIYFGEGSWLTVV.

The V call is TRBV14, the J call TRBJ1-6; D uncertain. Trimming took 2 bases from V and 9 from J, leaving 8 bases between them. The CDR3 extends over 13 amino acids. Germline V gene sequence: CDR1 SGHDN, CDR2 FVKESK. The CDR3 loop is CASSQLGFSPLHF. The CDR3 nucleotides read TGTGCCAGCAGCCAATTAGGGTTTTCACCCCTCCACTTT.

V gene TRBV29-1 combines with J gene TRBJ1-1; no clear D. Germline V gives CDR1 SQVTM, CDR2 ANQGSEA. V was trimmed by 3 bases and J by 1 base, leaving 9 bases between them. CDR3 size: 13 residues. CDR3 region: CSVDEKGNTEAFF. The CDR3, as DNA: TGCAGCGTTGACGAAAAGGGGAACACTGAAGCTTTCTTT.

As DNA, the CDR3 is TGTGCCAGCCTGCGGGGCAGGGGCACCTACAATGAGCAGTTCTTC. Protein sequence: CASLRGRGTYNEQFF. The chain recombines TRBV2 with TRBJ2-1; tentatively, D is TRBD1 or TRBD2 (6 bases each). Germline CDR1 is SNHLY and CDR2 is FYNNEI. The CDR3 is 15 amino acids. Between the trimmed V and J ends, which lost 8 bases and 2 bases, there was a span of 16 bases.

This chain connects TRBV7-6 to TRBJ2-3; 9 nucleotides match TRBD1. The CDR3 length is 15 residues. Trimming took 4 bases from V and 7 from J; bases not matched to a gene: 9. CDR1 SGHVS and CDR2 FNYEAQ come from the germline V gene. In DNA form, the CDR3 reads TGTGCCAGCAGCTCATCGCACAGGGGGCTGAATACGCAGTATTTT. Amino acid sequence: CASSSSHRGLNTQYF.

In its sample, this clonotype was seen many times. This chain connects TRBV2 to TRBJ2-7; 12 nucleotides align to TRBD1. The V gene end was trimmed by 6 bases and the J gene end by 5 bases; junction bases not matched to a gene: 2. From germline, CDR1 is SNHLY and CDR2 FYNNEI. The CDR3 is made up of 13 amino acids. CDR3 bases: TGTGCCAGCAGCCGGGACAGGGGGCACGAGCAGTACTTC. This encodes CASSRDRGHEQYF.

The chain employs TRBV3-1 and TRBJ2-2; 8 bases align to TRBD1. CDR1 and CDR2 (germline): LGHDT, YNNKEL (reference sequence). With 4 bases clipped from V and 4 bases from J, the junction kept 5 bases outside the gene matches. The CDR3 length is 15 residues. The CDR3 here is CASSPTGGVTGELFF. The CDR3 nucleotides are TGTGCCAGCAGCCCCACAGGGGGTGTCACCGGGGAGCTGTTTTTT.

This clonotype was counted at least ten times. The chain employs TRBV18 and TRBJ1-2, with TRBD1 identical over 9 bases. CDR3 size: 15 residues. V trimming: 3 bases; J trimming: 6 bases; junction bases outside the gene matches: 8. Germline CDR1 reads KGHSH; CDR2 reads LQKENI. In nucleotides, the CDR3 is TGTGCCAGCTCACCGGTAAAGGGACAGGGAGATGGCTACACCTTC. This codes for CASSPVKGQGDGYTF. Based on the CDR3 plus reference TRBV18 and TRBJ1-2, the full variable domain is NAGVMQNPRHLVRRRGQEARLRCSPMKGHSHVYWYRQLPEEGLKFMVYLQKENIIDESGMPKERFSAEFPKEGPSILRIQQVVRGDSAAYFCASSPVKGQGDGYTFGSGTRLTVV.

In this sample, this clonotype turned up a few times. A much larger clone differs by one base, so this may be a read error. The chain joins TRBV11-2 to TRBJ2-1; 9 bases fit TRBD2. This CDR3 contains 17 residues. From germline, CDR1 is SGHAT and CDR2 FQNNGV. Here the CDR3 reads CASSLRIGGTSSYEQLF. The CDR3 DNA sequence: TGTGCCAGCAGCTTACGAATCGGGGGGACTAGCTCTTATGAGCAGCTCTTC.

The chain recombines TRBV19 with TRBJ1-3; possible D gene TRBD1, 6 bases. V was trimmed by 6 bases and J by 0 bases, leaving 12 bases between them. The CDR3 loop spans 15 amino acids. Germline values: CDR1 LNHDA, CDR2 SQIVND (reference sequence). CDR3: CASSSQGHSGNTIYF. As DNA, the CDR3 is TGTGCCAGTAGCTCCCAGGGACACTCTGGAAACACCATATATTTT.

This clonotype occurred many times. The J gene is TRBJ2-5, the V gene TRBV12-3 or TRBV12-4; D may be TRBD1 (6 bases). The CDR3 totals 14 residues. V was clipped by 5 bases and J by 1 base, with 11 bases between them. The CDR3, as DNA: TGTGCCAGCAGTGGTGACAGGACCCAAGAGACCCAGTACTTC. The encoded protein is CASSGDRTQETQYF.

V usage is TRBV9 and J usage is TRBJ2-5; possibly TRBD2 for D (7 bases). CDR3 length equals 15 residues. Germline lookup yields CDR1 SGDLS and CDR2 YYNGEE. V was pared by 6 bases and J by 5 bases, with 20 bases between. In DNA form, the CDR3 reads TGTGCCAGCACCCATGGGGGGGGGGCTGGGGAGACCCAGTACTTC. This encodes CASTHGGGAGETQYF.

A few counts support this clonotype. The CDR3 sequence is CASSFSEGNTEAFF. The CDR3 nucleotides read TGTGCCAGCAGCTTTTCGGAGGGGAACACTGAAGCTTTCTTT. This chain joins TRBV9 and TRBJ1-1; D is undetermined. This CDR3 has 14 amino acids. Between the trimmed V and J ends, which lost 4 bases and 1 base, there was a span of 11 bases. Per germline, CDR1 SGDLS and CDR2 YYNGEE. Filled out from reference TRBV9 and TRBJ1-1, the complete variable domain reads DSGVTQTPKHLITATGQRVTLRCSPRSGDLSVYWYQQSLDQGLQFLIQYYNGEERAKGNILERFSAQQFPDLHSELNLSSLELGDSALYFCASSFSEGNTEAFFGQGTRLTVV.

The rearrangement links TRBV5-4 to TRBJ2-7, with a weak D call TRBD1 (9 bases). Trimming removed 4 bases at V and 7 bases at J, with 21 bases between. There are 15 residues in the CDR3. Germline CDR1 and CDR2: SGHNT and YYREEE (reference sequence). CDR3 DNA sequence: TGTGCCAGCAGCCCGAGCGGGGGACAGGGTGAAGAGCAGTACTTC. Translating gives CASSPSGGQGEEQYF.

This clonotype was seen at least ten times. This rearrangement joins TRBV27 to TRBJ1-1; 9 positions agree with TRBD1. The CDR3 covers 16 residues. Trimming cost V 3 bases and J 5 bases; bases outside gene matches: 10. Germline CDR1 and CDR2: MNHEY and SMNVEV (reference sequence). The CDR3 DNA reads TGTGCCAGCAGTTTTTTTCCGGGACAGGGTATGACTGAAGCTTTCTTT. Translated, it gives CASSFFPGQGMTEAFF.

This clonotype was observed a few times. J is TRBJ2-2 and V is TRBV19; D uncertain. This CDR3 spans 15 amino acids. The V end lost 1 base, the J end lost 1 base, and 7 bases lay between the germline ends. Germline V gene sequence: CDR1 LNHDA, CDR2 SQIVND (reference sequence). The CDR3 nucleotides read TGTGCCAGTAGTATAGGACCAGAGAACACCGGGGAGCTGTTTTTT. Protein product: CASSIGPENTGELFF. The full variable domain, rest sourced from reference TRBV19 and TRBJ2-2, is DGGITQSPKYLFRKEGQNVTLSCEQNLNHDAMYWYRQDPGQGLRLIYYSQIVNDFQKGDIAEGYSVSREKKESFPLTVTSAQKNPTAFYLCASSIGPENTGELFFGEGSRLTVL.

The chain carries TRBV6-5 and TRBJ1-5; 10 bases map to TRBD1. The CDR3 runs 12 residues. Germline values: CDR1 MNHEY, CDR2 SVGAGI. J was trimmed by 15 bases and V by 0 bases; bases with no gene match: 2. The CDR3 DNA reads TGTGCCAGCAGTTACTCGGGGGACAGGGGGCATTTT. Its translation: CASSYSGDRGHF.

This clonotype was seen a handful of times. The CDR3 DNA follows: TGCAGTGCCGAACCGGGACAGGGGGCGCGTATAAACATTCAGTACTTC. It specifies CSAEPGQGARINIQYF. The chain joins TRBV20-1 to TRBJ2-4, with TRBD1 matching 12 bases. CDR3 length equals 16 residues. Germline V gene lookup returns CDR1 DFQATT and CDR2 SNEGSKA (reference sequence). The V and J ends lost 6 bases and 6 bases, in that order; junction bases with no gene match: 12.

This clonotype was detected only a few times. The CDR3 nucleotides read TGTGCCAGCAGCTTAGGTCCAGACATGAACACTGAAGCTTTCTTT. Amino acids: CASSLGPDMNTEAFF. The chain is built from TRBV7-3 and TRBJ1-1; D gene ambiguous. Trimming removed 2 bases at V and 0 bases at J, with 10 bases between. The germline V gene encodes CDR1 SGHTA and CDR2 FQGTGA. The CDR3 extends over 15 amino acids.

The chain employs TRBV12-3 or TRBV12-4 and TRBJ1-5; 8 nucleotides line up with TRBD1. The CDR3 is 16 residues long. V was clipped by 3 bases and J by 6 bases; unmatched bases: 10. The CDR3 is CASSFFPTGVGQPQHF. In nucleotides, the CDR3 is TGTGCCAGCAGTTTTTTTCCGACAGGGGTCGGTCAGCCCCAGCATTTT.

As DNA, the CDR3 is TGCAGTGCTACGACAGGGCCGGTATCACCCCTCCACTTT. Translating gives CSATTGPVSPLHF. This chain connects TRBV20-1 to TRBJ1-6; 7 bases fit TRBD1. CDR3 length: 13 residues. The J segment lost 10 bases and the V segment lost 4 bases, leaving 7 bases of the junction unmatched. Germline V lookup: CDR1 DFQATT, CDR2 SNEGSKA (reference sequence).

The chain couples TRBV15 to TRBJ2-4, with TRBD2 as a possible D gene (5 bases). This CDR3 is 12 amino acids long. Germline assignment: CDR1 LNHNV and CDR2 YYDKDF (reference sequence). Trimming stripped 6 bases from V and 8 bases from J, with 11 bases between. CDR3 sequence (DNA): TGTGCCACCAGTAGAACCGGGGACATTCAGTACTTC. Protein: CATSRTGDIQYF.

The rearrangement uses TRBV20-1 and TRBJ1-2; D is uncertain. Germline V CDR1 and CDR2: DFQATT, SNEGSKA (reference sequence). The CDR3 is made up of 12 amino acids. Trimming left V 6 bases short and J 4 bases short, with 12 bases between. This CDR3 reads CSATDGLYGYTF. Written as DNA, the CDR3 is TGCAGTGCCACAGACGGCCTCTATGGCTACACCTTC.

In its sample, this clonotype was seen a few times. The junction does not match germline at one end; this may be a read error. The rearrangement uses TRBV29-1 and TRBJ1-2; 10 positions match TRBD1. Germline V lookup: CDR1 SQVTM, CDR2 ANQGSEA. This CDR3 spans 14 amino acids. The CDR3 reads CSVEGDRGNYGYTF. The CDR3 DNA is TGCAGCGTAGAAGGGGACAGGGGTAACTATGGCTACACCTTC.

This clonotype was detected ten times or more. The chain has TRBV20-1 and TRBJ2-7; D not resolved. Germline CDR1 and CDR2: DFQATT and SNEGSKA (reference sequence). The CDR3 is 15 amino acids. V lost 0 bases and J 0 bases, leaving 12 bases between the germline ends. CDR3 DNA sequence: TGCAGTGCTAGAGATCCCGGCAGAAGCTCCTACGAGCAGTACTTC. Residues: CSARDPGRSSYEQYF.